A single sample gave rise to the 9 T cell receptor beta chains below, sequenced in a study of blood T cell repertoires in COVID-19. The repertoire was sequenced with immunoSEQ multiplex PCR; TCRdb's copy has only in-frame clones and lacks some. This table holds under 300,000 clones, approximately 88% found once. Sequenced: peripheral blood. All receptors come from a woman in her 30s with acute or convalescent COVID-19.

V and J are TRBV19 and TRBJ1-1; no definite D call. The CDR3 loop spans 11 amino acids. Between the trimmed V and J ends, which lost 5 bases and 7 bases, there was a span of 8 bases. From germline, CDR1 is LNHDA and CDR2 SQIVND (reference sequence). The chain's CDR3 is CASSSGIEAFF. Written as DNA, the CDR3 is TGTGCCAGTAGTTCGGGGATTGAAGCTTTCTTT.

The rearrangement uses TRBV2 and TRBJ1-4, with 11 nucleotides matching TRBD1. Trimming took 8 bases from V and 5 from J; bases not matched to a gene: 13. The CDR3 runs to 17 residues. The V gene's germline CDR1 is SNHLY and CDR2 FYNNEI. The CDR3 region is CASRRRTGGTGNEKLFF. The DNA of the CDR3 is TGTGCCAGCCGTCGTAGGACAGGGGGCACCGGAAATGAAAAACTGTTTTTT.

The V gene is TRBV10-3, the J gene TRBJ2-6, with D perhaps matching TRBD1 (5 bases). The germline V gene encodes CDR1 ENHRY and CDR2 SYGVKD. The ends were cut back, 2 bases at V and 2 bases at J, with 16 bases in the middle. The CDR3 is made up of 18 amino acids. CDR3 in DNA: TGTGCCATCAGTGAGCGTATTACCCACAGGACTGGGGCCAACGTCCTGACTTTC. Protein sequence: CAISERITHRTGANVLTF.

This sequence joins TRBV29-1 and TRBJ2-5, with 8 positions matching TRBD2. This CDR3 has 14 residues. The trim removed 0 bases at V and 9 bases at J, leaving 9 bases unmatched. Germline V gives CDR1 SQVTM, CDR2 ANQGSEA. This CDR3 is CSVEERTRGGAQYF. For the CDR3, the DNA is TGCAGCGTTGAAGAGCGGACACGGGGGGGAGCCCAGTACTTC.

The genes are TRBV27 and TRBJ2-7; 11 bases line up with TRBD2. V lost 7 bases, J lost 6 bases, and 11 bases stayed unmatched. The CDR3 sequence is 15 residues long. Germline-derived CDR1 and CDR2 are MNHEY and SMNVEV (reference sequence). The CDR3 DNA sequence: TGTGCCAGCATGAGGCCTAGCGGGAGGTCTGGCGAGCAGTACTTC. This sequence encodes CASMRPSGRSGEQYF.

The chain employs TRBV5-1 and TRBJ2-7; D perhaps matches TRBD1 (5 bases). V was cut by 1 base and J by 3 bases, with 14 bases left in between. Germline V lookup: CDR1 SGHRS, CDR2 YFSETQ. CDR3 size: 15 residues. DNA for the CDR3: TGCGCCAGCAGCTTGAGGCAGGGCCAAAACTACGAGCAGTACTTC. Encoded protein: CASSLRQGQNYEQYF.

This CDR3 reads CASSPGQGREYGYTF. The CDR3 DNA is TGTGCCAGCAGCCCGGGACAGGGGCGCGAGTATGGCTACACCTTC. V and J are TRBV5-6 and TRBJ1-2; 10 nucleotides align to TRBD1. J lost 5 bases, V lost 4 bases, and 8 bases had no gene match. Germline V CDR1 and CDR2: SGHDT, YYEEEE. The CDR3 contains 15 residues.

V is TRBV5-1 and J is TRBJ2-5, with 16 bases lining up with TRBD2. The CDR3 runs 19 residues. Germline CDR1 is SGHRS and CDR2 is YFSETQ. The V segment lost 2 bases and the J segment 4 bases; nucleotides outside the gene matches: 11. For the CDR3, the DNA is TGCGCCAGCAGCTTAGGGACTAGCGGGAGGGCCCGAATCTTAGAGACCCAGTACTTC. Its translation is CASSLGTSGRARILETQYF.

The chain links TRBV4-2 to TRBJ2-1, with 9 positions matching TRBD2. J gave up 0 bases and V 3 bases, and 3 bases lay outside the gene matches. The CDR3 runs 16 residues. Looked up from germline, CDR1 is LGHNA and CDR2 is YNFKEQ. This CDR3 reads CASSHDSGSSYNEQFF. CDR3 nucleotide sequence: TGTGCCAGCAGCCATGATAGCGGGAGCTCCTACAATGAGCAGTTCTTC.